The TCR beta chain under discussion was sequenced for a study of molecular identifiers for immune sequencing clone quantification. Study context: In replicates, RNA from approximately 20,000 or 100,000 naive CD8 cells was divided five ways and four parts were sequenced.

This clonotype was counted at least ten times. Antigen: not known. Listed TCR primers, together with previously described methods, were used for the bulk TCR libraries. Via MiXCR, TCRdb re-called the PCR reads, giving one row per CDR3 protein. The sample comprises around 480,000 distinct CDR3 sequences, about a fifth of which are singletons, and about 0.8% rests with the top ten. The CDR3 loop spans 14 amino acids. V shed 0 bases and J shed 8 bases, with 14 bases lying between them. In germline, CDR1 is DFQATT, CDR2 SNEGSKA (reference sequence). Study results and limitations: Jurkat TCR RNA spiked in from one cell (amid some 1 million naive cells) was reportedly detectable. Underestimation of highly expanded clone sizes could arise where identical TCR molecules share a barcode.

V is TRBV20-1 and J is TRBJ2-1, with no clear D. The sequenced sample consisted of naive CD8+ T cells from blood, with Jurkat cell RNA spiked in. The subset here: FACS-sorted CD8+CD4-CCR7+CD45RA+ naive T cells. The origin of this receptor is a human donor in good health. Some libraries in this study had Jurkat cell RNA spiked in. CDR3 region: CSARDLEGWDEQFF. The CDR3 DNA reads TGCAGTGCTAGAGATTTAGAAGGATGGGATGAGCAGTTCTTC.